The present entry profiles one T cell receptor beta chain with its context. The data originate from a study of shared clonotypes between healthy human individuals. On the study more broadly: The people who gave samples were two women and a few men aged 18 to 49.

Germline CDR1 reads SGDLS; CDR2 reads YYNGEE. The CDR3 length is 14 residues. V gave up 1 base and J gave up 2 bases, with 8 bases separating them. The study ran the assay at deep level. In the original workflow: ImmunoSEQ supplied junction-only sequences lacking quality scores, so filtering was different. Assay used: immunoSEQ multiplex PCR; TCRdb lists only in-frame clones, some missing. V and J calls and clone size are those listed in that table; D and trimming were worked out from the DNA. The sample has under 650,000 clones, 90% to 96% seen once. V gene TRBV9 combines with J gene TRBJ2-3, with D hard to call. The source of this sequence is a woman aged 25 to 39 in good health. Sequencing was carried out using naive CD4+ T cells sorted from blood. Subset described: CD45RA+ positively selected. The DNA of the CDR3 is TGTGCCAGCAGCGTACTTCCTATCACAGATACGCAGTATTTT. It is translated as CASSVLPITDTQYF. The variable domain in full, with the rest retrieved from reference TRBV9 and TRBJ2-3, is DSGVTQTPKHLITATGQRVTLRCSPRSGDLSVYWYQQSLDQGLQFLIQYYNGEERAKGNILERFSAQQFPDLHSELNLSSLELGDSALYFCASSVLPITDTQYFGPGTRLTVL.